The text below deals with one T cell receptor (beta chain). Participants were aged about 18 to 89 years from approximately 24 US areas. Original methodology: For nucleated cells, counts were estimated from reference gene primer amplification. Produced via immunoSEQ multiplex PCR; TCRdb's table is partial and in-frame only. V, J and clone size are those of that table, while D and trimming were read from the DNA. The data hold some 190,000 clones, with nearly 80% observed a single time. The data were obtained in a study of blood T cell repertoires in COVID-19. The overall study: The United States, Italy and Spain were the sources of the acute and convalescent COVID-19 samples. Sources were T cells, B-cell-depleted T cells, or PBMCs; the material itself was cDNA or gDNA.

This CDR3 has 15 residues. Looked up from germline, CDR1 is MDHEN and CDR2 is SYDVKM. The V gene lost 2 bases and the J gene lost 6 bases, with 15 bases spanning the gap. The chain joins TRBV28 to TRBJ2-3; D uncertain. The clonotype was recovered from a man aged 55-75 years who had been exposed to COVID-19. What was sequenced was PBMCs or T cells enriched from blood (not recorded which). The CDR3 region is CASSLTSVPGDTQYF. The CDR3 bases are TGTGCCAGCAGTTTAACCTCGGTACCGGGTGATACGCAGTATTTT.